The present TCR beta chain was sequenced within a study of technical replicates of blood from a few donors. Only in-frame clones appear in the TCRdb table, and some are missing; sequencing was by immunoSEQ multiplex PCR. The data show under 95,000 clones, roughly 98% seen once. The sequence derives from a human donor in good health. Sequences were obtained from T cells isolated from PBMCs.

CDR3 coding DNA: TGTGCCAGCAGCATGGGACTAGCGGGAGGAGAGCAGTACTTC. Translation: CASSMGLAGGEQYF. The rearrangement uses TRBV7-6 and TRBJ2-7, with TRBD2 matching over 15 bases. Germline V CDR1 and CDR2: SGHVS, FNYEAQ. The CDR3 is 14 amino acids. The V segment lost 5 bases and the J segment 7 bases; nucleotides outside the gene matches: 3.